A single sample gave rise to the 24 T cell receptor beta chains below, sequenced in a study of OX40 agonist ivuxolimab in advanced cancers. Method: immunoSEQ multiplex PCR; TCRdb's copy keeps in-frame clones and lacks some. In the table there are tens of thousands of clones, about 90% of which are singletons. The specimen was CD4+ or CD8+ T cells sorted from blood, collected in a trial of the OX40 agonist ivuxolimab. The receptor source for this set is an adult with an advanced solid tumor such as melanoma, head and neck, liver or kidney cancer.

This chain links TRBV6-1 with TRBJ1-1; no definite D call. In germline, CDR1 is MNHNS, CDR2 SASEGT. The V end lost 6 bases, the J end lost 3 bases, and 8 bases lay between the germline ends. The CDR3 runs to 12 residues. CDR3 coding DNA: TGTGCCAGCAGCCGACCCTACACTGAAGCTTTCTTT. It specifies CASSRPYTEAFF.

On this clone itself: One end of the junction fails to match germline, which may point to a read error. The CDR3 sequence is CASSPGVPTTDTQYF. The CDR3 DNA sequence: TGTGCTAGCAGCCCCGGGGTCCCAACCACAGATACGCAGTATTTT. This rearrangement joins TRBV7-7 to TRBJ2-3; D perhaps matches TRBD2 (5 bases). The length of the CDR3 is 15 residues. Germline-derived CDR1 and CDR2 are SSHAT and FNYEAQ (reference sequence).

V gene TRBV19 combines with J gene TRBJ2-3; 7 bases are shared with TRBD2. There are 16 residues in the CDR3. The trim removed 8 bases at V and 4 bases at J, leaving 15 bases unmatched. Germline V CDR1 and CDR2: LNHDA, SQIVND (reference sequence). The CDR3 DNA follows: TGTGCCAGTTGGACCCCTGGGGCGGGAGACCCAGATACGCAGTATTTT. Protein product: CASWTPGAGDPDTQYF.

The chain combines TRBV30 with TRBJ1-2; D is possibly TRBD1 (6 bases). CDR3 size: 15 residues. Trimming took 8 bases from V and 4 from J, leaving 23 bases between them. Germline V gene lookup returns CDR1 GTSNPN and CDR2 SVGIG (reference sequence). The CDR3 here is CAVQGREGASYGYTF. For the CDR3, the DNA is TGTGCCGTACAGGGAAGGGAGGGAGCGAGCTATGGCTACACCTTC.

V and J are TRBV6-5 and TRBJ2-1, with 7 bases matching TRBD2. The germline CDR1 and CDR2 sequences are MNHEY and SVGAGI. The CDR3 runs 16 residues. After removal of 0 bases from V and 8 bases from J, the junction contained 10 bases not matched to a gene. CDR3 amino acids: CASSYSGGSKVYEQFF. The CDR3 DNA follows: TGTGCCAGCAGTTACTCTGGCGGGAGTAAGGTCTATGAGCAGTTCTTC.

The chain uses TRBV6-5 and TRBJ1-2; a weak D match, TRBD1 (5 bases). Looked up from germline, CDR1 is MNHEY and CDR2 is SVGAGI. This CDR3 is built from 12 residues. With 8 bases removed from V and 8 bases from J, the gap between germline ends came to 15 bases. The CDR3 DNA reads as TGTGCCAGCGGGGGTGGGGACTGGGGCTACACCTTC. It is translated as CASGGGDWGYTF.

This chain connects TRBV6-5 to TRBJ2-1; weak D call: TRBD2 (6 bases). In germline, CDR1 is MNHEY, CDR2 SVGAGI. Trimming stripped 11 bases from V and 4 bases from J, with 18 bases between. CDR3 size: 14 residues. CDR3 region: CAAGKAGRYNEQFF. The DNA of the CDR3 is TGTGCCGCCGGCAAGGCGGGGAGATACAATGAGCAGTTCTTC.

This clone was seen only once. The rearrangement joins TRBV15 to TRBJ1-2; D is unclear. Trimming cost V 5 bases and J 4 bases, with 11 bases left between them. The germline CDR1 and CDR2 sequences are LNHNV and YYDKDF (reference sequence). The CDR3 extends over 13 amino acids. CDR3 in amino acids: CATSLTESYGYTF. In DNA, the CDR3 is TGTGCCACCAGCCTTACAGAAAGCTATGGCTACACCTTC.

This clone was picked up one time. Its ends do not fully match the called genes, so a read error is possible. The genes are TRBV7-7 and TRBJ1-2; 8 nucleotides match TRBD1. CDR1 is SSHAT, CDR2 FNYEAQ, per germline (reference sequence). This CDR3 has 14 residues. CDR3 region: CASSNRDRIYGYTF. CDR3 sequence (DNA): TGTGCTAGCAGCAACCGGGACAGGATCTATGGCTACACCTTC.

The chain combines TRBV27 with TRBJ1-2, with TRBD1 as a possible D gene (5 bases). This CDR3 contains 13 residues. Germline lookup yields CDR1 MNHEY and CDR2 SMNVEV (reference sequence). Trimming cost V 3 bases and J 2 bases, with 7 bases left between them. The CDR3 DNA reads TGTGCCAGCAGTTTCGGGGGAAACTATGGCTACACCTTC. Amino acid sequence: CASSFGGNYGYTF.

The chain links TRBV15 to TRBJ1-1; no firm D call. V shed 5 bases and J shed 2 bases, with 9 bases lying between them. The CDR3 length is 13 residues. CDR1 and CDR2 from the germline V gene are LNHNV and YYDKDF (reference sequence). CDR3 sequence: CATSDEGNTEAFF. CDR3 sequence (DNA): TGTGCCACCAGCGATGAGGGAAACACTGAAGCTTTCTTT.

This clone came up once. The chain uses TRBV27 and TRBJ2-3, with D perhaps matching TRBD2 (5 bases). In germline, CDR1 is MNHEY, CDR2 SMNVEV (reference sequence). Trimming left V 5 bases short and J 4 bases short, with 19 bases between. This CDR3 spans 16 amino acids. As DNA, the CDR3 is TGTGCCAGCAGTCCCCGAGTAGCGTCCCACGCAGATACGCAGTATTTT. It codes for CASSPRVASHADTQYF.

This clone has a single count. V gene TRBV5-6 combines with J gene TRBJ2-7; 8 bases align to TRBD2. Trimming cost V 5 bases and J 2 bases; bases outside gene matches: 6. This CDR3 is 14 amino acids long. The germline V gene has CDR1 SGHDT and CDR2 YYEEEE. The CDR3 coding sequence is TGTGCCAGCAGGACTGGACTAGCAACCTACGAGCAGTACGTC. Translated, it gives CASRTGLATYEQYV.

The J gene is TRBJ1-3, the V gene TRBV28; 7 bases are shared with TRBD1. This CDR3 has 15 amino acids. After removal of 3 bases from V and 2 bases from J, the junction contained 4 bases not matched to a gene. Germline lookup yields CDR1 MDHEN and CDR2 SYDVKM. In DNA, the CDR3 is TGTGCCAGCAGTTTCGGGACAGCAACTGGAAACACCATATATTTT. Translated, it gives CASSFGTATGNTIYF. Using reference TRBV28 and TRBJ1-3 for the parts outside the CDR3, the full variable domain is DVKVTQSSRYLVKRTGEKVFLECVQDMDHENMFWYRQDPGLGLRLIYFSYDVKMKEKGDIPEGYSVSREKKERFSLILESASTNQTSMYLCASSFGTATGNTIYFGEGSWLTVV.

The J gene is TRBJ2-6, the V gene TRBV29-1, with D perhaps given as TRBD1 or TRBD2 (5 bases each). The germline V gene encodes CDR1 SQVTM and CDR2 ANQGSEA. V lost 8 bases, J lost 4 bases, and 12 bases lay in between. The CDR3 covers 13 residues. The CDR3 protein is CSTLEGGANVLTF. The CDR3 coding sequence is TGCAGCACGTTAGAGGGGGGGGCCAACGTCCTGACTTTC.

This chain joins TRBV28 and TRBJ1-4; 11 bases are a match to TRBD1. V lost 6 bases, J lost 8 bases, and 8 bases stayed unmatched. CDR1 is MDHEN and CDR2 is SYDVKM in the germline V gene. This CDR3 has 15 amino acids. CDR3 sequence (DNA): TGTGCCAGCAGCCTGGGGACAGGGGGAGGAGAAAAACTGTTTTTT. It encodes CASSLGTGGGEKLFF.

This rearrangement joins TRBV19 to TRBJ2-3; D uncertain. This CDR3 is built from 15 residues. Germline values: CDR1 LNHDA, CDR2 SQIVND (reference sequence). Trimming pared 6 bases from V and 1 base from J, leaving 14 bases between. In DNA form, the CDR3 reads TGTGCCAGTAGATCCCCTGCGTGGGGCACAGATACGCAGTATTTT. Residues: CASRSPAWGTDTQYF.

CDR3 bases: TGTGCCTGGAGTGTTACAGCCTACAATCAGCCCCAGCATTTT. This codes for CAWSVTAYNQPQHF. The rearrangement uses TRBV30 and TRBJ1-5; D not resolved. The CDR3 is 14 amino acids. Trimming took 0 bases from V and 3 from J, leaving 9 bases between them. CDR1 GTSNPN and CDR2 SVGIG come from the germline V gene (reference sequence).

The J gene is TRBJ2-1, the V gene TRBV9, with TRBD1 matching 7 bases. With V trimmed by 0 bases and J by 8 bases, 5 bases remained unmatched. CDR1 and CDR2 from the germline V gene are SGDLS and YYNGEE. The CDR3 spans 14 residues. The CDR3 sequence: CASSVEGAGDEQFF. The CDR3, as DNA: TGTGCCAGCAGCGTAGAGGGGGCTGGGGATGAGCAGTTCTTC.

Regarding this clone: This sample includes further DNA sequences coding for the same CDR3. This chain links TRBV9 with TRBJ2-2; D gene unclear. V lost 0 bases, J lost 1 base, and 1 base lay in between. This CDR3 is 13 amino acids long. The germline gives CDR1 SGDLS, CDR2 YYNGEE. The CDR3 nucleotides read TGTGCCAGCAGCGTAGAGAACACCGGGGAGCTGTTTTTT. It translates to CASSVENTGELFF. The entire variable domain, with the rest obtained from reference TRBV9 and TRBJ2-2, is as follows: DSGVTQTPKHLITATGQRVTLRCSPRSGDLSVYWYQQSLDQGLQFLIQYYNGEERAKGNILERFSAQQFPDLHSELNLSSLELGDSALYFCASSVENTGELFFGEGSRLTVL.

The CDR3 DNA is TGTGCCAGCAGACAATACAATGAGCAGTTCTTC. This gives the protein CASRQYNEQFF. The chain combines TRBV25-1 with TRBJ2-1; D gene uncertain. Per the germline V gene, CDR1 is MGHDK and CDR2 is SYGVNS. Trimming cost V 6 bases and J 4 bases, with 4 bases left between them. This CDR3 has 11 residues. Supplemented by reference TRBV25-1 and TRBJ2-1, the full variable domain reads EADIYQTPRYLVIGTGKKITLECSQTMGHDKMYWYQQDPGMELHLIHYSYGVNSTEKGDLSSESTVSRIRTEHFPLTLESARPSHTSQYLCASRQYNEQFFGPGTRLTVL.

The J gene is TRBJ2-7, the V gene TRBV21-1; TRBD1 is the table's D call, not checked against the DNA. TRBV21-1 is listed as a pseudogene. The CDR3 runs 24 residues. The CDR3 bases are TGTGCCAGCAGCAAGTCCGCACCAACTCGACAGTCCCTATCCTCCGCCCGGGTCTCCTACGAGCAGTACGTC. Translation: CASSKSAPTRQSLSSARVSYEQYV.

This chain links TRBV9 with TRBJ2-3, with D perhaps matching TRBD1 or TRBD2 (5 bases each). V was clipped by 7 bases and J by 0 bases, with 15 bases between them. The CDR3 loop spans 15 amino acids. Germline values: CDR1 SGDLS, CDR2 YYNGEE. In DNA form, the CDR3 reads TGTGCCAGCCGCTCCTTGGGACCCAGCACAGATACGCAGTATTTT. Its translation: CASRSLGPSTDTQYF.

The chain is built from TRBV19 and TRBJ1-2, with D tentatively TRBD1 (5 bases). The germline V gene encodes CDR1 LNHDA and CDR2 SQIVND (reference sequence). The CDR3 has 14 residues. Trimming took 7 bases from V and 0 from J, leaving 12 bases between them. CDR3 loop: CASIGTASNYGYTF. DNA of the CDR3: TGTGCCAGTATAGGGACGGCATCTAACTATGGCTACACCTTC.